This TCR beta chain was profiled in a study of control samples from healthy donors and cancer patients. Using immunoSEQ multiplex PCR, the repertoire was profiled, and TCRdb retains in-frame clones only, with some absent. Of tens of thousands of clones listed, 70% to 90% are singletons. The CDR3 loop spans 13 amino acids. Germline V gene data show CDR1 as SGHAT and CDR2 as FQNNGV. V was pared by 4 bases and J by 5 bases, with 11 bases between. The clonotype was recovered from a woman aged 55-70 years with head and neck cancer. Sequenced: PBMCs. This chain connects TRBV11-2 to TRBJ1-2, with D unclear. The CDR3 region is CASSSRTEYGYTF. CDR3 sequence (DNA): TGTGCCAGCAGCTCACGGACGGAGTATGGCTACACCTTC.